This TCR beta chain was documented in a study of human T cells and chemical hapten exposure. Whole-study findings and limits: In comparison with controls, expanded TCRs gave rise to a significantly larger number of large CDR3 similarity clusters.

This clonotype was seen at least ten times. Its antigen is unidentified. Indicated time point: pre-sensitization, week 0. Documented treatment: therapeutic diphenylcyclopropenone sensitization with weekly scalp DPC. Germline V gene data show CDR1 as MNHEY and CDR2 as SMNVEV (reference sequence). The CDR3 extends over 16 amino acids. V gave up 3 bases and J gave up 0 bases, with 9 bases separating them. Authors' processing steps: Per sample, the median was approximately 100,000 TCRs, with values from approximately 25,000 to 650,000. TCRdb called the RACE reads again in MiXCR, with one record for every CDR3 protein. In this record, the V and J calls reflect TCRdb's handling and not the investigators' own analysis. The sample lists 300,000 to 450,000 distinct CDR3 sequences, around 5% occurring once.

The sequence was obtained from a woman between 18 and 29 years old with alopecia areata. Some clones in this sample may be carry-over from other donors' samples. The sample here was whole blood, taken in connection with sensitization to the hapten diphenylcyclopropenone (DPC). V and J are TRBV27 and TRBJ2-6, with D hard to call. The CDR3 sequence is CASSFSSLSGANVLTF. CDR3 sequence (DNA): TGTGCCAGCAGTTTCTCCTCCCTCTCTGGGGCCAACGTCCTGACTTTC.